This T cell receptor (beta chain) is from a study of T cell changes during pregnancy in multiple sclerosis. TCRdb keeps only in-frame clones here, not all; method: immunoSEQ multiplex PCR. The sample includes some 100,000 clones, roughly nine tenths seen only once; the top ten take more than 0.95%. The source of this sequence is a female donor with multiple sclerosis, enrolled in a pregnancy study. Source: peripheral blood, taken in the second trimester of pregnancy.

CDR3 loop: CASSPTQGAAEAFF. The CDR3 DNA follows: TGTGCCAGCAGTCCTACCCAGGGGGCCGCTGAAGCTTTCTTT. The chain links TRBV6-1 to TRBJ1-1; 8 positions agree with TRBD1. Germline V lookup: CDR1 MNHNS, CDR2 SASEGT. CDR3 length: 14 residues. V shed 5 bases and J 6 bases; nucleotides not matched to a gene: 8.